The next 17 T cell receptor beta chains were all read from a single sample in a study of blood T cell repertoires in COVID-19 (dated by TCRdb to the early 2020s). To prepare the library, the immunoSEQ multiplex PCR assay was applied. Entries here come from immuneACCESS through TCRdb and include only in-frame sequences with V and J called. Some clones fail to appear in such tables; in the studies checked, an unresolved V gene covers under half of the shortfall, and the cause of the remainder is unknown. The sample table lists around 80,000 clones, over 80% of them with a count of one. The biggest ten clones account for approximately 9.1% of the sample. The sample was peripheral blood. These TCRs come from a human donor in a cohort sampled during active COVID-19.

This clone has a handful of counts. V usage is TRBV7-2 and J usage is TRBJ2-2; D perhaps matches TRBD2 (5 bases). The germline V gene encodes CDR1 SGHTA and CDR2 FQGNSA. The length of the CDR3 is 15 residues. Trimming shortened V by 4 bases and J by 4 bases, and 13 bases separated the two germline ends. This CDR3 reads CASSSDSSGTGELFF. In DNA form, the CDR3 reads TGTGCCAGCAGCTCGGACTCAAGCGGCACCGGGGAGCTGTTTTTT.

J is TRBJ2-7 and V is TRBV6-1; TRBD1 is a possible D gene (5 bases). V was trimmed by 2 bases and J by 0 bases, leaving 14 bases between them. The CDR3 length is 16 residues. CDR1 MNHNS and CDR2 SASEGT come from the germline V gene. CDR3 bases: TGTGCCAGCAGTGAACTTGGCAGGGTAAGCTCCTACGAGCAGTACTTC. Residues: CASSELGRVSSYEQYF.

The V call is TRBV5-6, the J call TRBJ1-5; D is perhaps TRBD1 (5 bases). Looked up from germline, CDR1 is SGHDT and CDR2 is YYEEEE. CDR3 size: 13 residues. Trimming removed 3 bases from V and 4 bases from J, with 8 bases in between. The CDR3 sequence: CASSWGGNQPQHF. The CDR3 coding sequence is TGTGCCAGCAGCTGGGGGGGAAATCAGCCCCAGCATTTT.

Note on this clone: Other DNA sequences in the same sample also yield this CDR3. The rearrangement links TRBV5-1 to TRBJ1-1; a possible D gene is TRBD1 (5 bases). V dropped 2 bases and J dropped 0 bases, with 5 bases sitting between them. Germline CDR1 reads SGHRS; CDR2 reads YFSETQ. The CDR3 length is 13 residues. Here the CDR3 DNA reads TGCGCCAGCAGCTTAGGGGTGAACACTGAAGCTTTCTTT. It translates to CASSLGVNTEAFF.

The chain joins TRBV7-2 to TRBJ2-7; D is uncertain. V lost 1 base and J 5 bases, leaving 15 bases between the germline ends. Germline V CDR1 and CDR2: SGHTA, FQGNSA. This CDR3 spans 15 amino acids. The CDR3 loop is CASSLVGLSGHEQYF. DNA for the CDR3: TGTGCCAGCAGCTTAGTTGGCTTGTCAGGCCACGAGCAGTACTTC.

In its sample, this clone was seen a few times. The chain is built from TRBV6-5 and TRBJ2-5, with TRBD1 identical over 7 bases. J gave up 2 bases and V 6 bases, and 12 bases lay outside the gene matches. The CDR3 contains 16 residues. Germline lookup yields CDR1 MNHEY and CDR2 SVGAGI. DNA for the CDR3: TGTGCCAGCAGCTACGGGACAGCTTGGGGGCAAGAGACCCAGTACTTC. It specifies CASSYGTAWGQETQYF.

The chain joins TRBV15 to TRBJ2-1, with D perhaps TRBD2 (5 bases). The V end was cut by 0 bases, the J end by 4 bases, with 7 bases between. The CDR3 is 14 residues long. Looked up from germline, CDR1 is LNHNV and CDR2 is YYDKDF (reference sequence). The CDR3 is CATSRDEGYNEQFF. The CDR3 DNA reads TGTGCCACCAGCAGAGATGAGGGTTACAATGAGCAGTTCTTC.

The chain combines TRBV30 with TRBJ1-3, with D tentatively TRBD1 (6 bases). With 3 bases removed from V and 0 bases from J, the gap between germline ends came to 9 bases. Germline V gene lookup returns CDR1 GTSNPN and CDR2 SVGIG (reference sequence). The CDR3 is 14 residues long. CDR3 nucleotide sequence: TGTGCCTGGAGGGGGGCGAGCTCTGGAAACACCATATATTTT. It is translated as CAWRGASSGNTIYF.

This clone was observed once. The CDR3 is CASSVTPAENSPLHF. Written as DNA, the CDR3 is TGTGCCAGCAGCGTTACCCCTGCCGAGAATTCACCCCTCCACTTT. The rearrangement uses TRBV9 and TRBJ1-6; D is unclear. Germline-derived CDR1 and CDR2 are SGDLS and YYNGEE. The CDR3 is 15 amino acids. V lost 2 bases, J lost 7 bases, and 13 bases lay in between.

This clone was observed a single time. V is TRBV24-1 and J is TRBJ2-1, with 9 bases fitting TRBD2. Trimming cost V 1 base and J 4 bases; bases outside gene matches: 4. CDR1 KGHDR and CDR2 SFDVKD come from the germline V gene. There are 16 residues in the CDR3. CDR3 nucleotide sequence: TGTGCCACCAGTGATTTAGCGGGGGGAAGGTACAATGAGCAGTTCTTC. Its protein is CATSDLAGGRYNEQFF.

This sequence joins TRBV30 and TRBJ2-3; 7 positions agree with TRBD1. Germline V CDR1 and CDR2: GTSNPN, SVGIG (reference sequence). The length of the CDR3 is 16 residues. Losses at the gene ends were 2 bases for V and 1 base for J; bases not matched to a gene: 9. CDR3: CAWSRPTGRGTDTQYF. The CDR3 nucleotides read TGTGCCTGGAGTCGCCCGACAGGGCGGGGCACAGATACGCAGTATTTT.

The rearrangement joins TRBV9 to TRBJ2-5; 8 bases are shared with TRBD2. Germline V gene sequence: CDR1 SGDLS, CDR2 YYNGEE. The junction had 7 bases not matched to a gene; V was cut back by 4 bases and J by 5 bases. The CDR3 spans 14 residues. The CDR3 DNA reads as TGTGCCAGCAGCCCTAGCGGGTGGACGGAGACCCAGTACTTC. Translation gives CASSPSGWTETQYF.

This chain joins TRBV29-1 and TRBJ2-1, with 8 bases lining up with TRBD1. There are 11 residues in the CDR3. With 5 bases clipped from V and 9 bases from J, the junction kept 3 bases outside the gene matches. CDR1 and CDR2 (germline): SQVTM, ANQGSEA. CDR3 loop: CSVSGGFEQFF. CDR3 DNA sequence: TGCAGCGTTTCAGGGGGCTTTGAGCAGTTCTTC.

This clone was seen just once. The CDR3 region has the DNA TGTGCCAGCAGCCCGGGACTCATTAGTTGGGGCGGGGAGCTGTTTTTT. Translated, it gives CASSPGLISWGGELFF. The chain has TRBV7-2 and TRBJ2-2; the D gene is possibly TRBD2 (6 bases). This CDR3 spans 16 amino acids. Deletions cut 5 bases from V and 7 bases from J, with 20 bases between. CDR1 is SGHTA and CDR2 is FQGNSA in the germline V gene.

This chain uses TRBV3-1 (or the pseudogene TRBV3-2) with TRBJ1-4; unclear D gene. The germline CDR1 and CDR2 sequences are LGHDT and YNNKEL (reference sequence). CDR3 length equals 17 residues. V lost 1 base to trimming and J lost 0 bases, with 12 bases between them. The CDR3 bases are TGTGCCAGCAGCCAAGGGTCACTGGTCTCAACTAATGAAAAACTGTTTTTT. Its translation is CASSQGSLVSTNEKLFF.

This chain links TRBV11-1 with TRBJ1-4, with D tentatively TRBD1 (5 bases). CDR1 and CDR2 from the germline V gene are SGHAT and FQDESV (reference sequence). V lost 6 bases and J 4 bases, leaving 12 bases between the germline ends. This CDR3 is 14 amino acids long. CDR3 sequence: CASSEDSRNEKLFF. DNA of the CDR3: TGTGCCAGCAGTGAAGACAGCCGTAATGAAAAACTGTTTTTT.

The chain recombines TRBV2 with TRBJ2-7, with 8 bases that match TRBD1. Trimming took 6 bases from V and 7 from J; bases not matched to a gene: 5. Germline CDR1 and CDR2: SNHLY and FYNNEI. The CDR3 extends over 12 amino acids. The CDR3 DNA reads TGTGCCAGCAGCGGGACAGGCGGGGAGCAGTACTTC. This encodes CASSGTGGEQYF.